Each of the 24 T cell receptor beta chains below was sequenced from the same sample in a study of tissue T cells after allogeneic stem cell transplantation. Repertoires were generated with immunoSEQ multiplex PCR, while TCRdb's copy carries only in-frame clones and drops some. The data show some 8,000 clones, with under 55% seen just once and approximately 8.4% held by the top ten. Time point noted: mouse harvest day 7 after allogeneic transplant. Mouse grafts combined 10^7 T-cell-depleted bone marrow cells with 10^6 splenic CD5+ T cells. The specimen sequenced was gut tissue. The receptors here all came from a female BALB/c mouse given C57BL/6 T cells with graft-versus-host disease after an allogeneic hematopoietic cell transplant.

This clone was picked up a small number of times. Genes and germline come from the mouse. The read ends 1 residue early relative to the CDR3; the germline J gene fills the gap. The chain couples TRBV3 to TRBJ1-3, with no clear D. The length of the CDR3 is 14 residues. The germline CDR1 and CDR2 sequences are SNHLY and FYNGKV (reference sequence). The V and J ends lost 4 bases and 0 bases respectively, with 7 bases between them. The CDR3 is CASSSTPSGNTLYF. The part of the CDR3 DNA that was read is TGTGCCAGCAGCTCGACACCTTCTGGAAATACGCTCTAT.

A remark on this clone: Genes and germline come from the mouse. Read coverage stops 1 residue before the CDR3 terminus; the germline J gene supplies the remainder. The gene calls are TRBV26 and TRBJ1-1, with TRBD1 matching over 9 bases. This CDR3 is built from 13 residues. Germline CDR1 and CDR2: KGHPV and FQNQEV (reference sequence). The J segment lost 4 bases and the V segment lost 4 bases, leaving 1 base of the junction unmatched. Partial CDR3 DNA: TGTGCCAGCAGTCAGGGACAGGGCACAGAAGTCTTC. Translating it yields CASSQGQGTEVF. The entire CDR3 reads CASSQGQGTEVFF. The variable domain in full, completed from reference TRBV26 and TRBJ1-1, reads NSKVIQTPRYLVKGQGQKAKMRCIPEKGHPVVFWYQQNKNNEFKFLINFQNQEVLQQIDMTEKRFSAECPSNSPCSLEIQSSEAGDSALYLCASSQGQGTEVFFGKGTRLTVV.

As concerns this clone: Genes and germline are mouse. The read halts 1 residue ahead of the CDR3 end, with the missing end drawn from the germline J gene. This chain joins TRBV1 and TRBJ1-2, with D maybe TRBD1 (6 bases). The germline CDR1 and CDR2 sequences are NSQYPW and LRSPGD (reference sequence). Trimming took off 0 bases at V and 0 bases at J, with 8 bases between the two ends. This CDR3 contains 15 residues. CDR3 DNA (partial): TGCACCTGCAGTGCAGAAACAGGGTCAAACTCCGACTACACC. Encoded protein: CTCSAETGSNSDYT. The whole CDR3 is CTCSAETGSNSDYTF.

In regard to this clone: These gene names are mouse names. The read is 1 residue too short to cover the CDR3 end, so that end is filled in from the germline J gene. The chain couples TRBV26 to TRBJ1-5; no clear D. The germline gives CDR1 KGHPV, CDR2 FQNQEV (reference sequence). Trimming removed 7 bases at V and 0 bases at J, with 7 bases between. The CDR3 sequence is 13 residues long. The CDR3 loop is CASIQNNNQAPLF. The DNA read from the CDR3 is TGTGCCAGCATACAGAATAACAACCAGGCTCCGCTT. The full variable domain, rest sourced from reference TRBV26 and TRBJ1-5, is NSKVIQTPRYLVKGQGQKAKMRCIPEKGHPVVFWYQQNKNNEFKFLINFQNQEVLQQIDMTEKRFSAECPSNSPCSLEIQSSEAGDSALYLCASIQNNNQAPLFGEGTRLSVL.

As concerns this clone: Genes and germline are mouse. Partial CDR3 DNA: TGTGCCAGCAGTTTGGACACCGGGCAGCTCTAC. Encoded protein: CASSLDTGQLY. The CDR3 in its entirety is CASSLDTGQLYF. The V gene is TRBV26, the J gene TRBJ2-2, with unresolved D. The CDR3 extends 1 residue past the end of the read, so its final part is completed from the germline J gene. The length of the CDR3 is 12 residues. Germline CDR1 reads KGHPV; CDR2 reads FQNQEV (reference sequence). The V and J ends lost 5 bases and 3 bases respectively, with 4 bases between them. The full variable domain, rest sourced from reference TRBV26 and TRBJ2-2, is NSKVIQTPRYLVKGQGQKAKMRCIPEKGHPVVFWYQQNKNNEFKFLINFQNQEVLQQIDMTEKRFSAECPSNSPCSLEIQSSEAGDSALYLCASSLDTGQLYFGEGSKLTVL.

This clone was counted between two and nine times. These gene names are mouse names. Read data end 1 residue before the CDR3 end; the end is taken from the germline J gene. The V and J genes are TRBV26 and TRBJ2-3; D call uncertain. V lost 2 bases and J lost 3, with 9 bases in between. The germline V gene has CDR1 KGHPV and CDR2 FQNQEV (reference sequence). CDR3 size: 14 residues. CDR3 amino acids: CASSLAGGAETLYF. The covered CDR3 bases are TGTGCCAGCAGTCTGGCGGGAGGCGCAGAAACGCTGTAT.

This clone was found a few times. Mouse germline and gene names are used. The read finishes 1 residue shy of the CDR3 end, and the germline J gene is used to complete it. The V call is TRBV26, the J call TRBJ1-1; D unresolved. In germline, CDR1 is KGHPV, CDR2 FQNQEV (reference sequence). The length of the CDR3 is 12 residues. V lost 2 bases and J lost 3, with 4 bases in between. CDR3 sequence reads: CASSLTDTEVFF. CDR3 DNA, as far as it was read: TGTGCCAGCAGTCTGACAGACACAGAAGTCTTC.

As for this clone: The germline and genes are mouse ones. The CDR3 is cut off 1 residue early in the read; its end comes from the germline J gene. The chain uses TRBV16 and TRBJ1-3; D not resolved. The germline CDR1 and CDR2 sequences are SGHSA and FRNQAP. The CDR3 covers 14 residues. V lost 1 base and J 0 bases, leaving 4 bases between the germline ends. The CDR3 spells CASSLGNSGNTLYF. CDR3 DNA (partial): TGTGCAAGCAGCTTAGGAAATTCTGGAAATACGCTCTAT.

Comments on this clone: Each gene name is a mouse one. The read ends 1 residue shy of where the CDR3 ends; the end is completed using the germline J gene. The chain combines TRBV13-2 with TRBJ2-4; D may be TRBD1 (6 bases). CDR1 NNHNN and CDR2 SYGAGS come from the germline V gene (reference sequence). There are 15 residues in the CDR3. V lost 2 bases, J lost 0 bases, and 10 bases lay in between. The CDR3 protein is CASGEGTTSQNTLYF. The sequenced CDR3 bases are TGTGCCAGCGGTGAGGGGACAACTAGTCAAAACACCTTGTAC.

Remarks on this clone: Gene names follow the mouse nomenclature. Read coverage stops 1 residue before the CDR3 terminus; the germline J gene supplies the remainder. The rearrangement links TRBV13-2 to TRBJ1-3, with 7 bases that match TRBD1. This CDR3 is 14 amino acids long. The trim removed 3 bases at V and 2 bases at J, leaving 2 bases unmatched. Germline CDR1 NNHNN, CDR2 SYGAGS (reference sequence). Partial CDR3 DNA: TGTGCCAGCGGTGGTGACAGGGCTGGAAATACGCTCTAT. This encodes CASGGDRAGNTLY. The full CDR3 sequence reads CASGGDRAGNTLYF.

Remarks on this clone: Gene names follow the mouse nomenclature. The read halts 1 residue ahead of the CDR3 end, with the missing end drawn from the germline J gene. The chain employs TRBV3 and TRBJ1-1; 8 nucleotides line up with TRBD1. This CDR3 is built from 14 residues. V lost 2 bases, J lost 4 bases, and 3 bases stayed unmatched. Looked up from germline, CDR1 is SNHLY and CDR2 is FYNGKV (reference sequence). The sequenced CDR3 bases are TGTGCCAGCAGCTTACAGGGGGCGGGCACAGAAGTCTTC. It yields the protein CASSLQGAGTEVF. Given in full, the CDR3 is CASSLQGAGTEVFF.

Comment on this clone: Genes and germline are mouse. The observed sequence ends 1 residue before the CDR3 terminus, with the missing tail filled in from the germline J gene. The chain is built from TRBV26 and TRBJ1-6; no definite D call. TRBJ1-6 has ORF status, its function being uncertain. CDR3 length equals 14 residues. Trimming removed 2 bases from V and 4 bases from J, with 6 bases in between. Germline V gene lookup returns CDR1 KGHPV and CDR2 FQNQEV (reference sequence). CDR3 sequence: CASSLIQYNSPLYF. The covered CDR3 bases are TGTGCCAGCAGTCTGATACAGTATAATTCGCCCCTCTAC.

As regards this clone: Gene names are the mouse ones. The CDR3 end lies 1 residue beyond the end of the read and is filled in from the germline J gene. J is TRBJ1-4 and V is TRBV5, with 8 bases that match TRBD1. Germline V gives CDR1 LGHNA, CDR2 YNLKQL (reference sequence). Losses at the gene ends were 0 bases for V and 3 bases for J; bases not matched to a gene: 3. This CDR3 contains 16 residues. The chain's CDR3 is CASSQERTGTNERLFF. The sequenced part of the CDR3 DNA is TGTGCCAGCAGCCAAGAGAGGACAGGGACCAACGAAAGATTATTT.

As concerns this clone: Each gene name is a mouse one. Partial CDR3 DNA: TGTGCCAGCTCTCTCAGGGGGTCAAATTCTGGAAATACGCTCTAT. The encoded protein is CASSLRGSNSGNTLY. The CDR3, in full, reads CASSLRGSNSGNTLYF. This sequence joins TRBV12-1 and TRBJ1-3; weak D call: TRBD1 (6 bases). With the read ending 1 residue before the CDR3 end, the germline J gene is used to fill in that end. The V end lost 0 bases, the J end lost 0 bases, and 11 bases lay between the germline ends. The CDR3 runs 16 residues. From germline, CDR1 is SGHSN and CDR2 HYEKVE.

In regard to this clone: Mouse names are used for the genes. The CDR3 goes on 1 residue after the read ends, and that part is filled in from the germline J gene. V usage is TRBV16 and J usage is TRBJ1-2, with a weak D call TRBD1 (6 bases). Trimming removed 5 bases from V and 2 bases from J, with 9 bases in between. The CDR3 runs 13 residues. Germline CDR1 SGHSA, CDR2 FRNQAP. The CDR3 DNA, read in part, is TGTGCAAGCAGCCCGCAGGGGAACTCCGACTACACC. Protein product: CASSPQGNSDYT. The entire CDR3 sequence reads CASSPQGNSDYTF.

As for this clone: Gene names and germline match the mouse. The read terminates 1 residue before the CDR3 end, so the remaining end is supplied by the germline J gene. V and J are TRBV29 and TRBJ1-3, with TRBD1 matching 7 bases. The germline CDR1 and CDR2 sequences are MSHET and SYDVDS. V trimming: 7 bases; J trimming: 4 bases; junction bases outside the gene matches: 4. The CDR3 has 13 residues. The CDR3 sequence: CASTPGQGNTLYF. CDR3 DNA, as far as it was read: TGTGCTAGCACTCCGGGACAGGGAAATACGCTCTAT.

In this sample, this clone turned up a few times. The gene symbols are mouse symbols. The read falls 1 residue short of the CDR3 end, and the missing part is taken from the germline J gene. V usage is TRBV26 and J usage is TRBJ1-4, with D maybe TRBD1 (6 bases). The CDR3 is made up of 15 amino acids. V gave up 1 base and J gave up 5 bases, with 11 bases separating them. Germline assignment: CDR1 KGHPV and CDR2 FQNQEV (reference sequence). The part of the CDR3 DNA that was read is TGTGCCAGCAGTCTGTATAGGACAGTAAACGAAAGATTATTT. This gives the protein CASSLYRTVNERLF. The CDR3 reads in full as CASSLYRTVNERLFF.

This clone was detected only a few times. Genes and germline come from the mouse. Read data end 1 residue before the CDR3 end; the end is taken from the germline J gene. The chain has TRBV16 and TRBJ1-2, with D perhaps TRBD1 (6 bases). The CDR3 has 13 residues. The germline CDR1 and CDR2 sequences are SGHSA and FRNQAP. The V gene lost 3 bases and the J gene lost 2 bases, with 7 bases spanning the gap. The CDR3 bases that were read are TGTGCAAGCAGCTTTACAGGGAACTCCGACTACACC. Amino acid sequence: CASSFTGNSDYT. The full CDR3 is CASSFTGNSDYTF.

As to this clone: Gene names and germline match the mouse. The DNA ends 1 residue before the CDR3 does, and the rest of the CDR3 is filled in from the germline J gene. The chain recombines TRBV19 with TRBJ2-7, with no clear D. V dropped 4 bases and J dropped 2 bases, with 4 bases sitting between them. The CDR3 has 11 residues. CDR1 is FNHDT and CDR2 is SITEND in the germline V gene (reference sequence). CDR3 DNA (partial): TGTGCCAGCAGTCGCACCTATGAACAGTAC. This gives the protein CASSRTYEQY. From start to end, the CDR3 is CASSRTYEQYF.

This clone is judged large. Genes here carry mouse names. The observed sequence ends 1 residue before the CDR3 terminus, with the missing tail filled in from the germline J gene. The J gene is TRBJ2-7, the V gene TRBV4, with TRBD1 matching over 8 bases. CDR3 size: 14 residues. The J segment lost 2 bases and the V segment lost 4 bases, leaving 4 bases of the junction unmatched. Germline CDR1 LGHDT, CDR2 YNNKQL (reference sequence). CDR3 DNA (partial): TGTGCCAGCAGCTCAGGACAGGGACCCTATGAACAGTAC. This translates into CASSSGQGPYEQY. In full, the CDR3 reads CASSSGQGPYEQYF.

A word on this clone: These gene names are mouse names. The read gets to within 1 residue of the CDR3 end, and the germline J gene fills in the rest. The chain has TRBV15 and TRBJ1-1; D is perhaps TRBD1 (6 bases). CDR1 and CDR2 from the germline V gene are SGHND and FRSKSL. Trimming left V 7 bases short and J 1 base short, with 10 bases between. The CDR3 length is 13 residues. CDR3 DNA (partial): TGTGCCAGCACCTCGGGACAAAACACAGAAGTCTTC. Its translation: CASTSGQNTEVF. The full CDR3 sequence reads CASTSGQNTEVFF.

This clone was counted a single time. Gene names refer to mouse genes. The CDR3 end lies 1 residue beyond the end of the read and is filled in from the germline J gene. V usage is TRBV15 and J usage is TRBJ2-3; 7 nucleotides align to TRBD2. Germline assignment: CDR1 SGHND and CDR2 FRSKSL. J gave up 0 bases and V 2 bases, and 5 bases lay outside the gene matches. This CDR3 is 16 amino acids long. CDR3 DNA (partial): TGTGCCAGCAGTTTACGCTGGGGGTCTAGTGCAGAAACGCTGTAT. As protein: CASSLRWGSSAETLY. In full, the CDR3 is CASSLRWGSSAETLYF. The whole variable domain, filled in from reference TRBV15 and TRBJ2-3, reads DAGVTQTPRHEVAEKGQTIILKCEPVSGHNDLFWYRQTKIQGLELLSYFRSKSLMEDGGAFKDRFKAEMLNSSFSTLKIQPTEPKDSAVYLCASSLRWGSSAETLYFGSGTRLTVL.

To note about this clone: Gene names and germline refer to mouse. CDR3 bases read: TGTGCAAGCAGCTTAGAGGGACTGGGGGGCTATGAACAGTAC. Its translation: CASSLEGLGGYEQY. The full CDR3 protein is CASSLEGLGGYEQYF. The chain couples TRBV16 to TRBJ2-7, with TRBD2 matching over 12 bases. Read data end 1 residue before the CDR3 end; the end is taken from the germline J gene. From germline, CDR1 is SGHSA and CDR2 FRNQAP. There are 15 residues in the CDR3. J lost 3 bases, V lost 0 bases, and 0 bases had no gene match.

This clone showed up just once. Gene names refer to mouse genes. The read stops 1 residue short of the end of the CDR3; the missing end is completed from the germline J gene. The chain has TRBV3 and TRBJ1-4; 9 bases align to TRBD1. This CDR3 has 14 residues. The J segment lost 5 bases and the V segment lost 3 bases, leaving 1 base of the junction unmatched. Germline V gene sequence: CDR1 SNHLY, CDR2 FYNGKV (reference sequence). This CDR3 reads CASSLGTGNERLFF. Partial CDR3 DNA: TGTGCCAGCAGCTTGGGGACAGGGAACGAAAGATTATTT.